These 5 T cell receptor beta chains came from one sample sequenced in a study. One entry per CDR3 protein results from TCRdb running MiXCR on the 5' RACE reads. The sample includes tens of thousands of distinct CDR3 sequences, roughly 29% of them seen just once. The specimen was tumor-infiltrating naive CD4+ T cells sorted from the breast tumor. Subset given: naive CD4+ T cells, CD4+CD45RA+CD25-. Source of these receptors: a female donor with breast cancer.

This sequence joins TRBV7-9 and TRBJ1-1, with D possibly being TRBD1 (6 bases). The CDR3 length is 15 residues. From germline, CDR1 is SEHNR and CDR2 FQNEAQ (reference sequence). V lost 5 bases, J lost 1 base, and 14 bases lay in between. This CDR3 reads CASSHRDRTNTEAFF. CDR3 coding DNA: TGTGCCAGCAGCCACAGGGACCGGACGAACACTGAAGCTTTCTTT.

The rearrangement uses TRBV9 and TRBJ1-2; 7 nucleotides align to TRBD1. V shed 0 bases and J 4 bases; nucleotides not matched to a gene: 6. The CDR3 is 15 amino acids. CDR1 and CDR2 (germline): SGDLS, YYNGEE. The chain's CDR3 is CASSVGQGRLYGYTF. In DNA form, the CDR3 reads TGTGCCAGCAGCGTAGGACAGGGCAGACTCTATGGCTACACCTTC.

This sequence joins TRBV6-5 and TRBJ2-3, with a tentative D call TRBD2 (5 bases). From germline, CDR1 is MNHEY and CDR2 SVGAGI. The CDR3 sequence is 13 residues long. Trimming shortened V by 6 bases and J by 11 bases, and 18 bases separated the two germline ends. The CDR3 loop is CASRRKDYNEQYF. CDR3 in DNA: TGTGCCAGCAGACGGAAAGACTACAATGAGCAGTATTTT.

This clonotype was counted ten times or more. This chain links TRBV10-3 with TRBJ2-1; tentatively, D is TRBD2 (6 bases). The V end was cut by 3 bases, the J end by 8 bases, with 14 bases between. CDR1 is ENHRY and CDR2 is SYGVKD in the germline V gene. This CDR3 contains 14 residues. The CDR3 loop is CAISDERAGDEQFF. Here the CDR3 DNA reads TGTGCCATCAGTGATGAGCGGGCAGGCGATGAGCAGTTCTTC.

The V and J genes are TRBV6-2 or TRBV6-3 and TRBJ2-1; a possible D gene is TRBD2 (7 bases). With 4 bases removed from V and 7 bases from J, the gap between germline ends came to 23 bases. Germline V gives CDR1 MNHEY, CDR2 SVGEGT. This CDR3 is 17 amino acids long. CDR3 in DNA: TGTGCCAGCAGTTCCCGGGACTACCTAGCAAGGGGGAATGAGCAGTTCTTC. Amino acid sequence: CASSSRDYLARGNEQFF.